A selection of T cell receptor beta chains follows, all from one sample in a study of T-cell reconstitution after alpha-beta-depleted transplantation in children. TCRdb re-derived calls from the PCR reads in MiXCR, one entry per CDR3 protein. The data hold roughly 400,000 distinct CDR3 sequences, with approximately 42% observed a single time. The sequences come from PBMCs, collected before TCRalphabeta/CD19-depleted stem cell transplant. Receptors were obtained from a girl aged 2-10 years with aplastic anemia, due to receive a stem cell transplant. The CDR3 runs from the conserved cysteine through the conserved F or W. Each record gives: J gene, clone size, V gene, CDR3 protein. Clone size is not always given. Where it is, it says once, few, many or a class for expanded clones.

TRBJ2-7 | few | TRBV28 | CASSSQLSSYEQYF
TRBJ1-2 | . | TRBV6-1 | CASSTQGQPNYGYTF
TRBJ2-7 | . | TRBV4-2 | CASSQSGGRPEEQYF
TRBJ2-3 | . | TRBV6-5 | CASSYSTATDTQYF
TRBJ1-1 | few | TRBV10-3 | CAISGHPLNTEAFF
TRBJ2-7 | . | TRBV29-1 | CSVVAVYEQYF
TRBJ2-3 | few | TRBV9 | CASSSHRTGKDTQYF
TRBJ1-5 | . | TRBV20-1 | CSAPRPVSNQPQHF
TRBJ2-1 | . | TRBV24-1 | CATSDPGDNEQFF
TRBJ2-7 | . | TRBV11-1 | CASSGPARADRGLSGRYDQYF
TRBJ1-6 | few | TRBV6-5 | CASSYDRFNSPLHF
TRBJ2-5 | many | TRBV4-2 | CASSQGLAEETQYF
TRBJ2-1 | . | TRBV5-8 | CASSLRAGEQFF
TRBJ1-5 | . | TRBV27 | CASSLNMVGPQHF
TRBJ1-1 | . | TRBV20-1 | CSARDRQDRATEAFF
TRBJ2-1 | many | TRBV27 | CARSGTSGSSYNEQFF
TRBJ2-2 | many | TRBV5-1 | CASYATSGLGTGELFF
TRBJ2-1 | once | TRBV29-1 | CSVDAVSGFWSSYNEQFF
TRBJ1-3 | few | TRBV9 | CASSVSPGGNTIYF
TRBJ2-7 | . | TRBV11-3 | CASSLDAGPVNYEQYF
TRBJ2-5 | . | TRBV20-1 | CSASPSETQYF
TRBJ2-1 | few | TRBV5-5 | CASSLVQGDNEQFF
TRBJ1-5 | many | TRBV6-5 | CASSFGVGGQPQHF
TRBJ1-6 | . | TRBV15 | CATSTGQALEPLHF
TRBJ2-5 | . | TRBV7-9 | CASLTRTQETQYF
TRBJ2-7 | . | TRBV28 | CASTETRERDEQYF
TRBJ2-7 | . | TRBV6-5 | CASSYGQGGYYEQYF
TRBJ2-1 | . | TRBV29-1 | CSAPRQGPYNEQFF
TRBJ2-3 | . | TRBV4-1 | CASSQVGRNTDTQYF
TRBJ1-5 | few | TRBV28 | CASSLVGSNQPQHF
TRBJ2-6 | many | TRBV7-9 | CASSLRAGAIGANVLTF
TRBJ2-3 | once | TRBV20-1 | CSARPGGDTQYF